The 31 T cell receptor beta chains given below trace back to one sample, sequenced in a study of shared clonotypes between healthy human individuals. The table came from immunoSEQ multiplex PCR; TCRdb's copy has only in-frame clones and leaves some out. The sample includes over 400,000 clones, about 96% seen only once; the top ten take under 0.065%. Sequencing was carried out using naive CD4+ T cells sorted from blood. The subset: CD45RA+ positively selected. The receptors originated from a woman younger than 45 in good health.

This clone has a single count. The V gene is TRBV4-1, the J gene TRBJ2-3; D is perhaps TRBD1 or TRBD2 (5 bases each). CDR3 length: 15 amino acids. Per the germline V gene, CDR1 is MGHRA and CDR2 is YSYEKL. Trimming cost V 1 base and J 6 bases, with 14 bases left between them. CDR3 nucleotide sequence: TGCGCCAGCAGCCAAGTTGGGGACCCACGGGATACGCAGTATTTT. This codes for CASSQVGDPRDTQYF.

The chain couples TRBV2 to TRBJ1-2; 8 bases align to TRBD1. V dropped 6 bases and J dropped 0; count of bases not matched to a gene: 3. Germline V gene sequence: CDR1 SNHLY, CDR2 FYNNEI. CDR3 length equals 14 residues. This CDR3 is CASSGTGANYGYTF. Written as DNA, the CDR3 is TGTGCCAGCAGCGGGACAGGAGCTAACTATGGCTACACCTTC.

The chain is built from TRBV5-8 and TRBJ1-4; unclear D gene. Between the trimmed V and J ends, which lost 7 bases and 8 bases, there was a span of 15 bases. The CDR3 is 13 residues long. The V gene's germline CDR1 is SGHTS and CDR2 YDEGEE. DNA for the CDR3: TGTGCCAGCCGCAATCAGATGCAGGAAAAACTGTTTTTT. Amino acid sequence: CASRNQMQEKLFF.

This chain uses TRBV30 with TRBJ2-2, with unresolved D. This CDR3 region has 14 residues. V was cut by 2 bases and J by 5 bases, with 12 bases left in between. CDR1 GTSNPN and CDR2 SVGIG come from the germline V gene (reference sequence). The CDR3 region is CAWSSGRVTGELFF. The CDR3 DNA is TGTGCCTGGAGTTCTGGGCGAGTTACCGGGGAGCTGTTTTTT.

The V and J genes are TRBV28 and TRBJ2-7; 8 bases line up with TRBD2. The CDR3 has 16 amino acids. The germline CDR1 and CDR2 sequences are MDHEN and SYDVKM. Unmatched junction bases numbered 11, after V lost 4 bases and J lost 3 bases. Here the CDR3 reads CASSYPRDAGGYEQYF. The CDR3 DNA reads TGTGCCAGCAGTTACCCTCGTGATGCGGGGGGCTACGAGCAGTACTTC.

V usage is TRBV7-3 and J usage is TRBJ2-7; TRBD2 aligns across 12 bases. The V and J ends lost 5 bases and 5 bases, in that order; junction bases with no gene match: 7. The germline gives CDR1 SGHTA, CDR2 FQGTGA. The CDR3 is 15 residues long. Here the CDR3 reads CASSPSGRVSHEQYF. The DNA for the CDR3 is TGTGCCAGCAGCCCTAGCGGGAGGGTATCCCACGAGCAGTACTTC.

The chain uses TRBV27 and TRBJ1-6; no clear D. Germline CDR1 MNHEY, CDR2 SMNVEV (reference sequence). The CDR3 totals 15 residues. Trimming left V 3 bases short and J 10 bases short, with 16 bases between. Here the CDR3 DNA reads TGTGCCAGCAGTTTCAGGCCAAGACCAAGCTCACCCCTCCACTTT. Encoded protein: CASSFRPRPSSPLHF.

The chain's CDR3 is CASSLAERGGTGELFF. In DNA, the CDR3 is TGTGCCAGCAGCTTGGCCGAAAGAGGGGGAACCGGGGAGCTGTTTTTT. The chain has TRBV5-4 and TRBJ2-2, with a tentative D call TRBD1 (6 bases). Trimming shortened V by 0 bases and J by 5 bases, and 14 bases separated the two germline ends. The germline V gene has CDR1 SGHNT and CDR2 YYREEE (reference sequence). The CDR3 has 16 amino acids.

The table lists this clone with a count of one. The V gene is TRBV28, the J gene TRBJ1-3; D ambiguous. Germline assignment: CDR1 MDHEN and CDR2 SYDVKM. The CDR3 extends over 16 amino acids. The germline V and J ends were trimmed by 6 bases and 7 bases, with 22 bases remaining between them. CDR3 sequence: CASSPTTYWTTNTIYF. In nucleotides, the CDR3 is TGTGCCAGCAGCCCCACCACATATTGGACGACGAACACCATATATTTT.

The V gene is TRBV27, the J gene TRBJ2-1; D not certain. The CDR3 length is 15 residues. V dropped 5 bases and J dropped 3 bases, with 14 bases sitting between them. Germline CDR1 is MNHEY and CDR2 is SMNVEV (reference sequence). Here the CDR3 DNA reads TGTGCCAGCAGTGGGCCTCCTAGTAACTACAATGAGCAGTTCTTC. Translating gives CASSGPPSNYNEQFF.

This clone was counted once. V and J are TRBV5-1 and TRBJ2-7, with D tentatively TRBD1 (6 bases). CDR1 and CDR2 from the germline V gene are SGHRS and YFSETQ. V dropped 2 bases and J dropped 5 bases, with 11 bases sitting between them. The CDR3 spans 13 residues. The CDR3 coding sequence is TGCGCCAGCAGCTTAGGACAGATTGACGAGCAGTACTTC. Its translation is CASSLGQIDEQYF.

The CDR3 loop reads CASSSLGLREQYF. The DNA of the CDR3 is TGTGCCAGCAGTTCATTAGGATTGCGGGAGCAGTACTTC. The rearrangement uses TRBV27 and TRBJ2-7; no clear D gene. V was clipped by 4 bases and J by 7 bases, with 14 bases between them. This CDR3 spans 13 amino acids. In germline, CDR1 is MNHEY, CDR2 SMNVEV (reference sequence).

The gene calls are TRBV21-1 and TRBJ2-7; the table gives TRBD2 as D, unverified against the DNA. TRBV21-1 is a recognized pseudogene. The CDR3 loop spans 16 amino acids. The CDR3 region is CASSKVAQISSYEQYF. The CDR3 DNA reads as TGTGCCAGCAGCAAAGTCGCTCAAATTAGCTCCTACGAGCAGTACTTC.

This chain uses TRBV18 with TRBJ2-2; weak D call: TRBD2 (5 bases). V lost 6 bases to trimming and J lost 7 bases, with 12 bases between them. This CDR3 region has 13 residues. Germline assignment: CDR1 KGHSH and CDR2 LQKENI. DNA of the CDR3: TGTGCCAGCTCCCGCAGCGGAGACGGGGAGCTGTTTTTT. Its translation is CASSRSGDGELFF.

The V call is TRBV5-4, the J call TRBJ2-3, with D perhaps matching TRBD2 (6 bases). CDR1 is SGHNT, CDR2 YYREEE, per germline (reference sequence). V lost 1 base to trimming and J lost 6 bases, with 9 bases between them. CDR3 length: 13 amino acids. Here the CDR3 DNA reads TGTGCCAGCAGCTTGAGCGGGTTCGATACGCAGTATTTT. It specifies CASSLSGFDTQYF.

The chain combines TRBV5-1 with TRBJ2-2, with D maybe TRBD2 (6 bases). CDR1 is SGHRS, CDR2 YFSETQ, per germline. The ends were cut back, 1 base at V and 7 bases at J, with 14 bases in the middle. The CDR3 runs 15 residues. CDR3 coding DNA: TGCGCCAGCAGCTTGAGGTCGGGAGAGATCGGGGAGCTGTTTTTT. Translated: CASSLRSGEIGELFF. Together with reference TRBV5-1 and TRBJ2-2, the CDR3 gives the full variable domain: KAGVTQTPRYLIKTRGQQVTLSCSPISGHRSVSWYQQTPGQGLQFLFEYFSETQRNKGNFPGRFSGRQFSNSRSEMNVSTLELGDSALYLCASSLRSGEIGELFFGEGSRLTVL.

Regarding this clone: This sample also contains other DNA sequences that code for the same CDR3. The gene calls are TRBV7-2 and TRBJ2-3, with D maybe TRBD2 (5 bases). Germline V lookup: CDR1 SGHTA, CDR2 FQGNSA. This CDR3 comprises 12 residues. Trimming removed 5 bases from V and 6 bases from J, with 9 bases in between. The CDR3 loop reads CASSASGDTQYF. The CDR3 nucleotides read TGTGCCAGCAGCGCCTCGGGGGATACGCAGTATTTT.

The chain combines TRBV15 with TRBJ2-5; 9 bases map to TRBD2. Germline V gene lookup returns CDR1 LNHNV and CDR2 YYDKDF (reference sequence). The J segment lost 5 bases and the V segment lost 4 bases, leaving 5 bases of the junction unmatched. This CDR3 is 14 amino acids long. The CDR3 DNA reads as TGTGCCACCAGCATAAATAGCGGGAGCGAGACCCAGTACTTC. Its translation: CATSINSGSETQYF.

Here the CDR3 DNA reads TGTGCCAGCTCACCGGGCAGGGACGAGCAGTACTTC. This translates into CASSPGRDEQYF. This chain links TRBV18 with TRBJ2-7, with D perhaps TRBD1 (5 bases). The CDR3 runs 12 residues. Trimming cost V 3 bases and J 5 bases, with 8 bases left between them. Germline V CDR1 and CDR2: KGHSH, LQKENI. Full variable domain (rest looked up from reference TRBV18 and TRBJ2-7): NAGVMQNPRHLVRRRGQEARLRCSPMKGHSHVYWYRQLPEEGLKFMVYLQKENIIDESGMPKERFSAEFPKEGPSILRIQQVVRGDSAAYFCASSPGRDEQYFGPGTRLTVT.

This rearrangement joins TRBV6-1 to TRBJ1-1; perhaps TRBD1 as D (5 bases). Per the germline V gene, CDR1 is MNHNS and CDR2 is SASEGT. V lost 7 bases, J lost 4 bases, and 13 bases lay in between. This CDR3 has 13 residues. CDR3 sequence reads: CASTQGAGTEAFF. The CDR3 DNA reads TGTGCCAGCACCCAGGGAGCGGGCACTGAAGCTTTCTTT.

The CDR3 loop is CASRPKFAGNTGELFF. CDR3 DNA: TGTGCCAGCAGACCCAAGTTCGCAGGAAACACCGGGGAGCTGTTTTTT. V usage is TRBV7-9 and J usage is TRBJ2-2; D remains unclear. Per germline, CDR1 SEHNR and CDR2 FQNEAQ (reference sequence). The CDR3 is made up of 16 amino acids. V was clipped by 6 bases and J by 2 bases, with 16 bases between them. The whole variable domain, filled in from reference TRBV7-9 and TRBJ2-2, reads DTGVSQNPRHKITKRGQNVTFRCDPISEHNRLYWYRQTLGQGPEFLTYFQNEAQLEKSRLLSDRFSAERPKGSFSTLEIQRTEQGDSAMYLCASRPKFAGNTGELFFGEGSRLTVL.

The rearrangement links TRBV6-1 to TRBJ2-7, with D maybe TRBD1 (5 bases). The V end lost 1 base, the J end lost 9 bases, and 13 bases lay between the germline ends. The length of the CDR3 is 13 residues. The germline gives CDR1 MNHNS, CDR2 SASEGT. CDR3: CASSEDRQRRQYF. As DNA, the CDR3 is TGTGCCAGCAGTGAAGACAGGCAGCGTCGGCAGTACTTC.

The chain has TRBV28 and TRBJ2-7, with D possibly being TRBD1 (5 bases). The germline gives CDR1 MDHEN, CDR2 SYDVKM. V was shortened by 6 bases and J by 7 bases, with 22 bases between the two germline ends. The CDR3 covers 15 residues. Here the CDR3 DNA reads TGTGCCAGCAGGGTCGGACACGGCCTTAGTTTGGAGCAGTACTTC. Translation: CASRVGHGLSLEQYF.

This clone was recorded only once. The rearrangement uses TRBV4-1 and TRBJ2-5; 11 bases fit TRBD1. CDR3 length equals 19 residues. J gave up 3 bases and V 8 bases, and 20 bases lay outside the gene matches. CDR1 and CDR2 from the germline V gene are MGHRA and YSYEKL. CDR3: CASRGGYLHRDRGEETQYF. CDR3 nucleotides: TGCGCCAGCCGGGGCGGGTACCTCCACCGGGACAGGGGGGAAGAGACCCAGTACTTC.

The V call is TRBV5-1, the J call TRBJ2-1; TRBD1 agrees at 8 bases. Germline trimming cut 0 bases from V and 2 bases from J; bases unmatched to any gene: 7. CDR3 size: 17 residues. The germline V gene encodes CDR1 SGHRS and CDR2 YFSETQ. In DNA, the CDR3 is TGCGCCAGCAGCTTGGGAGACAGGGGTTGGACCTACAATGAGCAGTTCTTC. It translates to CASSLGDRGWTYNEQFF.

The chain couples TRBV10-1 to TRBJ1-1; possible D gene TRBD1, 6 bases. This CDR3 comprises 13 residues. The germline CDR1 and CDR2 sequences are WNHNN and SYGVQD (reference sequence). The germline V and J ends were trimmed by 6 bases and 4 bases, with 12 bases remaining between them. The CDR3 nucleotides read TGCGCCAGCAGACCAGGGGTTCGCACTGAAGCTTTCTTT. It encodes CASRPGVRTEAFF.

The count of this clone is one. This chain uses TRBV6-1 with TRBJ2-7; 10 bases are a match to TRBD1. Trimming removed 10 bases from V and 1 base from J; junction bases left unmatched: 7. Germline V gene sequence: CDR1 MNHNS, CDR2 SASEGT. The CDR3 contains 14 residues. The CDR3 nucleotides are TGTGCCATCGAACCGGGACAGGGGTCCTACGAGCAGTACTTC. Translation gives CAIEPGQGSYEQYF.

CDR3 coding DNA: TGTGCCAGCATCCACCCCCCCGGACAGGGGGGCTACAATGAGCAGTTCTTC. Protein sequence: CASIHPPGQGGYNEQFF. The V call is TRBV28, the J call TRBJ2-1, with 10 bases matching TRBD1. Germline CDR1 and CDR2: MDHEN and SYDVKM. The junction had 12 bases not matched to a gene; V was cut back by 7 bases and J by 3 bases. The CDR3 has 17 residues.

The chain has TRBV5-6 and TRBJ1-1; D may be TRBD1 (6 bases). CDR3 length: 14 residues. CDR1 and CDR2 from the germline V gene are SGHDT and YYEEEE. The V end was cut by 2 bases, the J end by 4 bases, with 12 bases between. The CDR3 bases are TGTGCCAGCAGCTTATACAGGGTGGGCACTGAAGCTTTCTTT. Amino acids: CASSLYRVGTEAFF.

The chain couples TRBV28 to TRBJ2-3; perhaps TRBD1 as D (6 bases). The V end lost 4 bases, the J end lost 2 bases, and 13 bases lay between the germline ends. The CDR3 extends over 15 amino acids. In germline, CDR1 is MDHEN, CDR2 SYDVKM. As DNA, the CDR3 is TGTGCCAGCAGTTCTTCAGGGGATTACACAGATACGCAGTATTTT. Translated: CASSSSGDYTDTQYF.

The V and J genes are TRBV6-1 and TRBJ2-7; 10 bases match TRBD2. The V and J ends lost 6 bases and 7 bases, in that order; junction bases with no gene match: 6. Germline V gene data show CDR1 as MNHNS and CDR2 as SASEGT. The CDR3 totals 13 residues. CDR3 DNA: TGTGCCAGCAGGTTAGGACTAGCGGAAGAGCAGTACTTC. Translation gives CASRLGLAEEQYF.